This paragraph covers one T cell receptor (beta chain) sequence. Its antigen is not identified. The entry originates in a study of PD-1 blockade in classical Hodgkin lymphoma. Germline loops: CDR1 SGHNT, CDR2 YENEEA. The CDR3 loop spans 14 amino acids. V shed 3 bases, J shed 4 bases, and the junction held 4 bases outside the gene matches. Study conclusions and caveats: Newly diagnosed patients reportedly had lower baseline TCR diversity than healthy donors.

Method: immunoSEQ multiplex PCR; TCRdb's copy keeps in-frame clones and lacks some. Of some 10,000 clones listed, roughly 76% are singletons. Each and every patient relapsed after autologous stem cell transplantation, and patients got differing brentuximab vedotin exposure. Progressive disease, partial response or complete response was each patient's best response. The chain joins TRBV11-3 to TRBJ2-5, with 8 bases aligning to TRBD2. The source material was peripheral blood mononuclear cells (PBMCs), sampled at baseline. This clonotype originated in a human donor with classical Hodgkin lymphoma. This CDR3 is CASSLSGSTETQYF. CDR3 bases: TGTGCCAGCAGCTTGAGCGGGAGCACAGAGACCCAGTACTTC.